This TCR beta chain comes out of a study of T-cell memory formation after mild COVID-19. Using constant-segment primers, 5'RACE produced TCR alpha and TCR beta cDNA libraries carrying sample barcodes and UMIs. TCRdb re-called the 5' RACE reads with MiXCR, one entry per CDR3 protein. The table has some 450,000 distinct CDR3 sequences, approximately 18% seen once. There are a few counts of this clonotype. Its antigen remains unknown. The ends were cut back, 2 bases at V and 6 bases at J, with 16 bases in the middle. The CDR3 contains 14 residues. Germline CDR1 and CDR2: DFQATT and SNEGSKA (reference sequence). Whole-study results and caveats: The main location of contracting CD4+ clones was CM and EM, and that of contracting CD8+ clones was EMRA.

The sequenced sample was PBMCs or a T cell subset sorted from them (not recorded which). V is TRBV20-1 and J is TRBJ1-1; the D gene is possibly TRBD1 (5 bases). This TCR was sampled from a man younger than 35 who had mild COVID-19 (a few samples of this study predate the infection). Cell type and time point are not known. As DNA, the CDR3 is TGCAGTGCTAGAACGACAGAACCAGGCCCTGAAGCTTTCTTT. It translates to CSARTTEPGPEAFF.